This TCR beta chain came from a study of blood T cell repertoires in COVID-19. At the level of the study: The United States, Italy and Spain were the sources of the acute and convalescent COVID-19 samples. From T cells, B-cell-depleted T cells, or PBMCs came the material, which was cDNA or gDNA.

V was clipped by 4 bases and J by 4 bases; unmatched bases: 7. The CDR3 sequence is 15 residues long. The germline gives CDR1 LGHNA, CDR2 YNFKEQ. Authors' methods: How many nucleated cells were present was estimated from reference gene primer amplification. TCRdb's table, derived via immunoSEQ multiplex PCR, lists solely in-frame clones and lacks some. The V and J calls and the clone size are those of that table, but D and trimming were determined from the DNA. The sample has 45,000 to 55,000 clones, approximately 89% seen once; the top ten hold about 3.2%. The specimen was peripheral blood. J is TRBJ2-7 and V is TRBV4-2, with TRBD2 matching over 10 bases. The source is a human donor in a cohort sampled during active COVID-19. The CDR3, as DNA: TGTGCCAGCAGCCCCAAGCGGGGGGGCCTTTACGAGCAGTACTTC. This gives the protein CASSPKRGGLYEQYF.